The rows below give T cell receptor beta chains drawn from one sample of a study of blood T cell repertoires in COVID-19. Sequencing was performed with immunoSEQ multiplex PCR; in TCRdb, only in-frame clones are kept and a portion is missing. Among over 150,000 clones listed, just under 85% were seen once. The sequencing sample was made of peripheral blood. The receptors were sampled from a human donor with acute or convalescent COVID-19. The donor label of this sample is uncertain. Each CDR3 is given with its conserved first and last residue. The order of the fields is D gene, clone size, V gene, CDR3 length, J gene, CDR3 protein, CDR3 DNA. The D gene is left open where the match is weak. Not all rows give a size; the values are once, few, many and, for expanded clones, a class.

.	.	TRBV11-2	13	TRBJ2-5	CASSLDRRETQYF	TGTGCCAGCAGCTTAGACAGGAGGGAGACCCAGTACTTC
TRBD2	.	TRBV20-1	11	TRBJ2-7	CSARGWAGGYF	TGCAGTGCTAGAGGTTGGGCGGGAGGTTACTTC
.	.	TRBV18	13	TRBJ1-2	CASSPREDFGYTF	TGTGCCAGCTCACCACGGGAGGACTTTGGCTACACCTTC
TRBD1	.	TRBV2	15	TRBJ1-5	CASSRTGVSNQPQHF	TGTGCCAGCAGTCGGACAGGGGTAAGCAATCAGCCCCAGCATTTT
TRBD1	.	TRBV9	14	TRBJ2-5	CASSVAPGGETQYF	TGTGCCAGCAGCGTGGCCCCAGGGGGAGAGACCCAGTACTTC
.	few	TRBV19	14	TRBJ1-2	CASSSQGRHYGYTF	TGTGCCAGTAGCTCCCAGGGGCGCCACTATGGCTACACCTTC
TRBD1	.	TRBV5-4	13	TRBJ1-5	CASSAGQGQPQHF	TGTGCCAGCAGCGCGGGACAGGGACAGCCCCAGCATTTT
.	.	TRBV27	16	TRBJ1-4	CASSSPRRGGNEKLFF	TGTGCCAGCAGTTCCCCCAGGAGGGGCGGTAATGAAAAACTGTTTTTT
TRBD2	.	TRBV24-1	16	TRBJ2-3	CATSDLTSGSTDTQYF	TGTGCCACCAGTGATCTCACTAGCGGGAGCACAGATACGCAGTATTTT
TRBD1	once	TRBV12-3/TRBV12-4	13	TRBJ1-6	CASSWQGDSPLHF	TGTGCCAGCAGTTGGCAGGGGGATTCACCCCTCCACTTT
.	.	TRBV7-9	16	TRBJ1-2	CASSPSAGPRDYGYTF	TGTGCCAGCAGCCCGAGTGCGGGGCCGAGGGACTATGGCTACACCTTC
TRBD1	many	TRBV7-9	15	TRBJ1-6	CASSFNGQGNSPLHF	TGTGCCAGCAGCTTCAATGGACAGGGAAATTCACCCCTCCACTTT
.	.	TRBV18	13	TRBJ2-1	CASSPEQINEQFF	TGTGCCAGCTCACCGGAACAGATTAATGAGCAGTTCTTC
.	.	TRBV18	15	TRBJ2-1	CASSPSEGSYNEQFF	TGTGCCAGCTCACCATCGGAGGGCTCCTACAATGAGCAGTTCTTC
.	few	TRBV5-1	17	TRBJ2-7	CASSLESVAVMPYEQYF	TGCGCCAGCAGCTTGGAGTCTGTTGCGGTAATGCCCTACGAGCAGTACTTC
.	.	TRBV30	13	TRBJ2-7	CAWSGGSYYEQYF	TGTGCCTGGAGTGGCGGGTCCTACTACGAGCAGTACTTC
.	.	TRBV15	18	TRBJ2-6	CATSRDKRIGRGANVLTF	TGTGCCACCAGCAGAGATAAGAGGATAGGGAGAGGGGCCAACGTCCTGACTTTC
TRBD2	.	TRBV18	15	TRBJ2-1	CASSPGLAGGNEQFF	TGTGCCAGCTCACCGGGACTAGCGGGTGGTAATGAGCAGTTCTTC